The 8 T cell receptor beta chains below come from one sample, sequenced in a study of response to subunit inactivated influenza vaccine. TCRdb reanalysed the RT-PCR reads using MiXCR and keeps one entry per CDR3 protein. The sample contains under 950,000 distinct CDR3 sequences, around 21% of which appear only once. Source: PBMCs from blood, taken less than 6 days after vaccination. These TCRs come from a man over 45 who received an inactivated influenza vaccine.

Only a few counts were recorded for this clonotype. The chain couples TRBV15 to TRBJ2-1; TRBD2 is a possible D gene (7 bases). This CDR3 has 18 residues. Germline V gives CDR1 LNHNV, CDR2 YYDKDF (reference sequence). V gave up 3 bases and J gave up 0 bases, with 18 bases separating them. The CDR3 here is CATSSLSGERGSYNEQFF. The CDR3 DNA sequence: TGTGCCACCAGCAGTCTTTCAGGGGAGCGGGGCTCCTACAATGAGCAGTTCTTC.

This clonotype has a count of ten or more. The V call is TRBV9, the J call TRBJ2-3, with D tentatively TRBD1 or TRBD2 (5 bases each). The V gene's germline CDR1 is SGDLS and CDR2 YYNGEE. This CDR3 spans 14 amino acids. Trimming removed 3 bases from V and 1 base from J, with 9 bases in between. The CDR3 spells CASSAGLRTDTQYF. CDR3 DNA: TGTGCCAGCAGCGCGGGGCTCCGCACAGATACGCAGTATTTT.

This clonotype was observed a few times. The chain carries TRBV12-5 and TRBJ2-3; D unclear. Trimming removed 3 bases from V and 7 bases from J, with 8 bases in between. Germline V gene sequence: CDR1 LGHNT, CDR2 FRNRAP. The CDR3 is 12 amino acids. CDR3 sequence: CASGLEQHTQYF. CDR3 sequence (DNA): TGTGCTAGTGGTTTAGAACAACATACGCAGTATTTT.

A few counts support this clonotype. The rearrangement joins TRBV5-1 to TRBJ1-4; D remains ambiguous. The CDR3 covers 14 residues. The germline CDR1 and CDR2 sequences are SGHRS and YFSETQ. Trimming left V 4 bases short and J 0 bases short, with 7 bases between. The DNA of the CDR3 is TGCGCCAGCAGCCTGACATCAACTAATGAAAAACTGTTTTTT. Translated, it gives CASSLTSTNEKLFF.

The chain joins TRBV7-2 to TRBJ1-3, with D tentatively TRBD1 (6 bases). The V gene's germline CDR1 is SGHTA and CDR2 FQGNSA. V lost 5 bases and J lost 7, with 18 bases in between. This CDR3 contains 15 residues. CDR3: CASSLMGGVVNTIYF. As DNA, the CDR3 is TGTGCCAGCAGCCTGATGGGGGGCGTGGTGAACACCATATATTTT.

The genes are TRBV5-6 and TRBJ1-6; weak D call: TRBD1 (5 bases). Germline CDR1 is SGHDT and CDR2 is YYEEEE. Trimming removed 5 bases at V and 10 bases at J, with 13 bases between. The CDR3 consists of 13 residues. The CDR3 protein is CASSPGGESPLHF. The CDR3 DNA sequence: TGTGCCAGCAGTCCTGGGGGGGAGTCACCCCTCCACTTT. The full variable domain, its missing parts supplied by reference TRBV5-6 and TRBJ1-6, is DAGVTQSPTHLIKTRGQQVTLRCSPKSGHDTVSWYQQALGQGPQFIFQYYEEEERQRGNFPDRFSGHQFPNYSSELNVNALLLGDSALYLCASSPGGESPLHFGNGTRLTVT.

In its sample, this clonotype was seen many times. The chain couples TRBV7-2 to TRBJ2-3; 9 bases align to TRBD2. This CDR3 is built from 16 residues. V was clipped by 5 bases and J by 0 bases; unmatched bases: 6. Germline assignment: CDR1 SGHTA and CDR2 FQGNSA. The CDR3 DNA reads TGTGCCAGCAGCCCGGAGCGGGGGGTTAGCACAGATACGCAGTATTTT. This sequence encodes CASSPERGVSTDTQYF.

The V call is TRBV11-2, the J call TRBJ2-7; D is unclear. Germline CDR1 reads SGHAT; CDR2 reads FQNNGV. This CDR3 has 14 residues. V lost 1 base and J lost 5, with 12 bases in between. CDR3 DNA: TGTGCCAGCAGCTTAGGCCAGGAAGTAAACGAGCAGTACTTC. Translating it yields CASSLGQEVNEQYF.